These 16 T cell receptor beta chains were sequenced from one sample in a study of blood T cell repertoires in COVID-19. Sequenced by immunoSEQ multiplex PCR; TCRdb stores in-frame clones only, minus some. The table records about 400,000 clones, roughly 89% of them present only once. The sequencing sample was made of peripheral blood. These receptor sequences come from a woman in her thirties with active or convalescent COVID-19.

The chain links TRBV18 to TRBJ1-2; a weak D match, TRBD1 (5 bases). The germline gives CDR1 KGHSH, CDR2 LQKENI. The CDR3 has 16 amino acids. The germline V and J ends were trimmed by 3 bases and 6 bases, with 20 bases remaining between them. CDR3 region: CASSPIQEPIGDGYTF. CDR3 coding DNA: TGTGCCAGCTCACCGATACAGGAGCCGATTGGTGATGGCTACACCTTC.

CDR3 DNA sequence: TGCGCCAGCAGTCTAGACGGCAATCAGCCCCAGCATTTT. Amino acid sequence: CASSLDGNQPQHF. The chain couples TRBV4-1 to TRBJ1-5; D unclear. The length of the CDR3 is 13 residues. Germline CDR1 MGHRA, CDR2 YSYEKL. Trimming took 6 bases from V and 2 from J, leaving 8 bases between them.

This chain joins TRBV18 and TRBJ1-4, with D possibly TRBD1 on 5 matching bases. Germline V gives CDR1 KGHSH, CDR2 LQKENI. The CDR3 totals 14 residues. Trimming took off 1 base at V and 8 bases at J, with 11 bases between the two ends. CDR3 sequence: CASSPRGTKEKLFF. The CDR3 DNA reads TGTGCCAGCTCACCACGCGGGACCAAGGAAAAACTGTTTTTT.

The chain joins TRBV29-1 to TRBJ2-4; TRBD1 agrees at 11 bases. This CDR3 spans 15 amino acids. Unmatched junction bases numbered 7, after V lost 7 bases and J lost 2 bases. Germline loops: CDR1 SQVTM, CDR2 ANQGSEA. CDR3 sequence: CSGTGTGGSKNIQYF. The CDR3, as DNA: TGCAGCGGCACCGGGACAGGGGGTTCCAAAAACATTCAGTACTTC.

The chain combines TRBV5-1 with TRBJ1-4; D gene ambiguous. The V gene's germline CDR1 is SGHRS and CDR2 YFSETQ. This CDR3 comprises 15 residues. V was shortened by 4 bases and J by 1 base, with 11 bases between the two germline ends. The CDR3 coding sequence is TGCGCCAGCAGCGAAGGCGGGGTAACTAATGAAAAACTGTTTTTT. Translated, it gives CASSEGGVTNEKLFF. Full variable domain (rest looked up from reference TRBV5-1 and TRBJ1-4): KAGVTQTPRYLIKTRGQQVTLSCSPISGHRSVSWYQQTPGQGLQFLFEYFSETQRNKGNFPGRFSGRQFSNSRSEMNVSTLELGDSALYLCASSEGGVTNEKLFFGSGTQLSVL.

The rearrangement links TRBV2 to TRBJ2-3, with 9 bases matching TRBD2. CDR1 SNHLY and CDR2 FYNNEI come from the germline V gene. The CDR3 is 14 residues long. The V and J ends lost 6 bases and 6 bases, in that order; junction bases with no gene match: 7. DNA for the CDR3: TGTGCCAGCAGGGAAATAGCGGGAGAGGATACGCAGTATTTT. Its protein is CASREIAGEDTQYF.

V gene TRBV19 combines with J gene TRBJ2-3; TRBD2 agrees at 12 bases. The ends lost 7 bases at V and 6 bases at J; junction bases unmatched: 8. Germline CDR1 is LNHDA and CDR2 is SQIVND (reference sequence). The CDR3 loop spans 15 amino acids. The CDR3 here is CASTSTSGSSDTQYF. Written as DNA, the CDR3 is TGTGCCAGTACCTCGACTAGCGGGAGTTCGGATACGCAGTATTTT.

The chain is built from TRBV27 and TRBJ2-7; the D gene is possibly TRBD2 (6 bases). CDR1 MNHEY and CDR2 SMNVEV come from the germline V gene (reference sequence). This CDR3 contains 13 residues. V was pared by 5 bases and J by 5 bases, with 13 bases between. This CDR3 is CASSPLTRDEQYF. The CDR3 nucleotides are TGTGCCAGCAGTCCCCTGACTAGAGACGAGCAGTACTTC.

The chain couples TRBV27 to TRBJ2-6; D call uncertain. This CDR3 comprises 14 residues. V gave up 6 bases and J gave up 4 bases, with 10 bases separating them. Germline loops: CDR1 MNHEY, CDR2 SMNVEV (reference sequence). For the CDR3, the DNA is TGTGCCAGCAGGCAAGAACAAGGGGCCAACGTCCTGACTTTC. It yields the protein CASRQEQGANVLTF.

The chain carries TRBV19 and TRBJ2-7, with 13 bases identical to TRBD2. The CDR3 is made up of 15 amino acids. With 3 bases clipped from V and 3 bases from J, the junction kept 2 bases outside the gene matches. Germline CDR1 is LNHDA and CDR2 is SQIVND (reference sequence). The CDR3 sequence: CASSIGTSGDYEQYF. In nucleotides, the CDR3 is TGTGCCAGTAGTATTGGGACTAGCGGGGACTACGAGCAGTACTTC. Looking up the rest from reference TRBV19 and TRBJ2-7 gives the full variable domain: DGGITQSPKYLFRKEGQNVTLSCEQNLNHDAMYWYRQDPGQGLRLIYYSQIVNDFQKGDIAEGYSVSREKKESFPLTVTSAQKNPTAFYLCASSIGTSGDYEQYFGPGTRLTVT.

The rearrangement links TRBV10-3 to TRBJ2-1; no reliable D call. V shed 6 bases and J shed 10 bases, with 13 bases lying between them. The CDR3 runs to 12 residues. Germline CDR1 reads ENHRY; CDR2 reads SYGVKD. The CDR3 protein is CAISEWQREQFF. CDR3 nucleotide sequence: TGTGCCATCAGCGAATGGCAGAGGGAGCAGTTCTTC.

The chain couples TRBV7-6 to TRBJ2-3, with D perhaps TRBD1 (6 bases). V lost 4 bases and J lost 6, with 14 bases in between. Germline assignment: CDR1 SGHVS and CDR2 FNYEAQ. The CDR3 runs 14 residues. The CDR3 DNA reads TGTGCCAGCAGCTGGGACACCGGGTTCGATACGCAGTATTTT. This translates into CASSWDTGFDTQYF.

This clone was seen a single time. J is TRBJ1-6 and V is TRBV4-1; possibly TRBD1 for D (5 bases). Trimming removed 2 bases at V and 1 base at J, with 9 bases between. The CDR3 spans 16 residues. Germline V CDR1 and CDR2: MGHRA, YSYEKL. This CDR3 reads CASSQIGASYNSPLHF. CDR3 DNA: TGCGCCAGCAGCCAAATAGGGGCATCCTATAATTCACCCCTCCACTTT.

This chain connects TRBV5-6 to TRBJ2-7, with 7 bases fitting TRBD1. The germline V gene encodes CDR1 SGHDT and CDR2 YYEEEE. The V gene end was trimmed by 4 bases and the J gene end by 0 bases; junction bases not matched to a gene: 4. The CDR3 spans 14 residues. CDR3 region: CASSRQGSSYEQYF. CDR3 nucleotide sequence: TGTGCCAGCAGCCGACAGGGAAGCTCCTACGAGCAGTACTTC.

This rearrangement joins TRBV7-9 to TRBJ2-1, with 9 nucleotides matching TRBD1. This CDR3 has 18 residues. Germline assignment: CDR1 SEHNR and CDR2 FQNEAQ (reference sequence). Trimming cost V 2 bases and J 2 bases; bases outside gene matches: 10. CDR3 coding DNA: TGTGCCAGCAGCTTAACTCCGGGACAGGGACCGACCTACAATGAGCAGTTCTTC. This sequence encodes CASSLTPGQGPTYNEQFF.

The rearrangement uses TRBV3-1 (or the pseudogene TRBV3-2) and TRBJ2-5; TRBD1 might be the D (6 bases). V was pared by 0 bases and J by 5 bases, with 16 bases between. Germline V gene data show CDR1 as LGHDT and CDR2 as YNNKEL (reference sequence). The CDR3 runs to 16 residues. The CDR3 coding sequence is TGTGCCAGCAGCCAAGATTGGGCAGGGGTCCTCGAGACCCAGTACTTC. This encodes CASSQDWAGVLETQYF.